This T cell receptor beta chain was found in a study of vaccination and CD4 T cells after COVID-19. A remark on this clonotype: The antigen remains undetermined.

Described treatment: roughly 11-day PBMC culture with coronavirus spike peptide pools or control peptides (ViraFEST assay). V lost 4 bases to trimming and J lost 0 bases; unmatched junction nucleotides: 0. Germline V lookup: CDR1 KGHDR, CDR2 SFDVKD. This CDR3 is 14 amino acids long. At the Johns Hopkins FTIC core, DNA taken from cultured CD4+ T cells was sequenced by way of the Oncomine TCR Beta short-read assay. TCRdb reprocessed the PCR reads via MiXCR and lists one record per CDR3 protein. This sample has about 13,000 distinct CDR3 sequences; approximately 62% occur once, and the top ten carry approximately 19%.

The V and J genes are TRBV24-1 and TRBJ2-3, with 7 bases that match TRBD1. The sequence was obtained from a human donor who had recovered from COVID-19. Sequences were obtained from CD4+ T cells from blood, cultured in vitro. The CDR3 nucleotides read TGTGCCACCAGTGAGACAGGGAGCACAGATACGCAGTATTTT. This gives the protein CATSETGSTDTQYF.